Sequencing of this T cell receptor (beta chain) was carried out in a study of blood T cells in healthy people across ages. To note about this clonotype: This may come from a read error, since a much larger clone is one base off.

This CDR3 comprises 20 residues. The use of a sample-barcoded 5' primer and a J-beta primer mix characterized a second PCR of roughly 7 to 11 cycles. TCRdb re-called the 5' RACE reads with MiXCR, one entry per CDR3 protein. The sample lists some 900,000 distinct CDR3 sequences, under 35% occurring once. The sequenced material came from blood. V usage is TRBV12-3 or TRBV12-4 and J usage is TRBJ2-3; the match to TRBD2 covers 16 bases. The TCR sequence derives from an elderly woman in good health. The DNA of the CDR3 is TGTGCCAGCAGCCCTGGGACTAGCGGGGGGGCCTTAGTCAGCACAGATGCGCAGTATTTT. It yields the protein CASSPGTSGGALVSTDAQYF.